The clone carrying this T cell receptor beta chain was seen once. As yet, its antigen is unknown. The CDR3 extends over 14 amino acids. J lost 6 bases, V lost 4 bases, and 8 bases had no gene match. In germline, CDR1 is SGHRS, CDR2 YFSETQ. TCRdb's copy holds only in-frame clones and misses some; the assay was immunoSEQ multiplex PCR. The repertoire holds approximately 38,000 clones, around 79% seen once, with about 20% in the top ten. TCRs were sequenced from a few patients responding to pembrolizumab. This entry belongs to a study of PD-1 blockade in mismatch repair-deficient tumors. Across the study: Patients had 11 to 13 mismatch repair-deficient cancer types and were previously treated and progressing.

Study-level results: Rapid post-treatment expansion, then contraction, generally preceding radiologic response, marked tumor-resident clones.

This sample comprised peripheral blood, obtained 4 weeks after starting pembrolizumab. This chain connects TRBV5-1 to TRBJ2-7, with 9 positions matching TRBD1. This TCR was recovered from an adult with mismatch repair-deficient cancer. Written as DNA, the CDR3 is TGCGCCAGCAGCGACCGACAGGGGGATCCCGAGCAGTACTTC. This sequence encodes CASSDRQGDPEQYF.